The 20 T cell receptor beta chains below come from one sample, sequenced in a study of CD8 T cells in Susac syndrome. RNA totalling about 0.45 to 1 ug underwent reverse transcription with random hexamers. One entry per CDR3 protein, called by TCRdb with MiXCR from the immunoSEQ multiplex PCR reads. Among about 200,000 distinct CDR3 sequences listed, 90% to 97% were seen once. Sequenced material: CD4+ T cells from PBMCs. These receptors were collected from a human donor with multiple sclerosis.

V and J are TRBV6-6 and TRBJ2-7, with 8 positions matching TRBD2. The germline gives CDR1 MNHNY, CDR2 SVGAGI (reference sequence). After removal of 6 bases from V and 2 bases from J, the junction contained 9 bases not matched to a gene. The CDR3 runs to 15 residues. The CDR3 nucleotides are TGTGCCAGCAGCCCCCGGGGGGGTCCCACCTACGAGCAGTACTTC. Amino acids: CASSPRGGPTYEQYF.

The chain links TRBV28 to TRBJ2-7, with TRBD2 matching 7 bases. CDR1 is MDHEN and CDR2 is SYDVKM in the germline V gene. The CDR3 length is 14 residues. V trimming: 3 bases; J trimming: 2 bases; junction bases outside the gene matches: 4. CDR3 protein: CASSFGDYAYEQYF. The DNA of the CDR3 is TGTGCCAGCAGTTTCGGGGACTATGCCTACGAGCAGTACTTC.

The V gene is TRBV6-2 or TRBV6-3, the J gene TRBJ1-5; D call uncertain. Germline values: CDR1 MNHEY, CDR2 SVGEGT. V was pared by 5 bases and J by 5 bases, with 25 bases between. The CDR3 has 18 amino acids. CDR3 DNA sequence: TGTGCCAGCAGTCAGGAGACACCAATCTTCCAAAGGGATCAGCCCCAGCATTTT. Encoded protein: CASSQETPIFQRDQPQHF.

The chain recombines TRBV29-1 with TRBJ2-3; no firm D call. With 4 bases removed from V and 0 bases from J, the gap between germline ends came to 5 bases. Per germline, CDR1 SQVTM and CDR2 ANQGSEA. The CDR3 loop spans 12 amino acids. For the CDR3, the DNA is TGCAGCGTTGTTTTAAGCACAGATACGCAGTATTTT. Translated: CSVVLSTDTQYF.

The chain links TRBV21-1 to TRBJ1-5. TRBV21-1 is given as a pseudogene. This CDR3 is 19 amino acids long. CDR3: CASSKEIVIDTNSNQPQHF. CDR3 nucleotides: TGTGCCAGCAGCAAAGAAATAGTGATCGACACCAATAGCAATCAGCCCCAGCATTTT.

The gene calls are TRBV10-3 and TRBJ2-7; weak D call: TRBD2 (6 bases). This CDR3 spans 14 amino acids. V gave up 2 bases and J gave up 0 bases, with 8 bases separating them. The germline V gene has CDR1 ENHRY and CDR2 SYGVKD. CDR3 DNA: TGTGCCATCAGTGAGCGGGGGAGCTCCTACGAGCAGTACTTC. This gives the protein CAISERGSSYEQYF.

The gene calls are TRBV25-1 and TRBJ1-2; D ambiguous. Germline V gene lookup returns CDR1 MGHDK and CDR2 SYGVNS. With 3 bases removed from V and 5 bases from J, the gap between germline ends came to 4 bases. The CDR3 length is 11 residues. CDR3 nucleotide sequence: TGTGCCAGCAGTGATCTTTATGGCTACACCTTC. Encoded protein: CASSDLYGYTF.

For the CDR3, the DNA is TGTGCCAGCAGTTACTCGAGACCAGGGGAAAATGAAGCTTTCTTT. Translated, it gives CASSYSRPGENEAFF. This sequence joins TRBV6-6 and TRBJ1-1; D perhaps matches TRBD1 (6 bases). The germline V gene encodes CDR1 MNHNY and CDR2 SVGAGI (reference sequence). V shed 0 bases and J shed 7 bases, with 15 bases lying between them. The CDR3 consists of 15 residues.

Here the CDR3 reads CASSQDTRVNTEAFF. The DNA of the CDR3 is TGCGCCAGCAGCCAAGACACCAGGGTGAACACTGAAGCTTTCTTT. The genes are TRBV4-3 and TRBJ1-1; perhaps TRBD1 as D (5 bases). Germline loops: CDR1 LGHNA, CDR2 YSLEER. This CDR3 is built from 15 residues. Trimming removed 0 bases from V and 0 bases from J, with 8 bases in between.

The chain carries TRBV6-5 and TRBJ2-1; the match to TRBD1 covers 7 bases. The CDR3 spans 14 residues. CDR1 is MNHEY, CDR2 SVGAGI, per germline. The CDR3 nucleotides are TGTGGGATTAAACAGGGGAGCTCCTACAATGAGCAGTTCTTC. It yields the protein CGIKQGSSYNEQFF.

The chain combines TRBV2 with TRBJ1-2; weak D call: TRBD1 (5 bases). CDR1 and CDR2 (germline): SNHLY, FYNNEI. V was trimmed by 7 bases and J by 7 bases, leaving 13 bases between them. The CDR3 spans 12 residues. DNA of the CDR3: TGTGCCAGCAATCGACAGCTAGGTGGCTACACCTTC. Amino acid sequence: CASNRQLGGYTF.

This sequence joins TRBV28 and TRBJ2-3; 8 bases are a match to TRBD1. Germline trimming cut 4 bases from V and 0 bases from J; bases unmatched to any gene: 6. This CDR3 region has 16 residues. Germline V gene lookup returns CDR1 MDHEN and CDR2 SYDVKM. CDR3 sequence: CASSSLRDRSTDTQYF. The CDR3, as DNA: TGTGCCAGCAGTTCCCTCCGGGACAGGAGCACAGATACGCAGTATTTT.

The count of this clonotype is one. CDR3 loop: CSTGQGGEQFF. CDR3 coding DNA: TGCAGTACCGGACAGGGGGGCGAGCAGTTCTTC. The genes are TRBV20-1 and TRBJ2-1, with 10 bases that match TRBD1. After removal of 8 bases from V and 10 bases from J, the junction contained 5 bases not matched to a gene. CDR3 length: 11 amino acids. Germline values: CDR1 DFQATT, CDR2 SNEGSKA (reference sequence).

The rearrangement uses TRBV29-1 and TRBJ2-5; D gene unclear. V lost 2 bases, J lost 5 bases, and 9 bases lay in between. The CDR3 is 12 residues long. Germline values: CDR1 SQVTM, CDR2 ANQGSEA. The CDR3 spells CSVEQRQETQYF. For the CDR3, the DNA is TGCAGCGTTGAACAGCGCCAGGAGACCCAGTACTTC.

V and J are TRBV7-8 and TRBJ2-5, with 7 bases identical to TRBD2. V was clipped by 3 bases and J by 5 bases; unmatched bases: 12. Looked up from germline, CDR1 is SGHVS and CDR2 is FQNEAQ. The CDR3 contains 16 residues. CDR3 loop: CASSFSSLAEWETQYF. As DNA, the CDR3 is TGTGCCAGCAGCTTTTCGTCGCTAGCGGAGTGGGAGACCCAGTACTTC.

The chain combines TRBV4-2 with TRBJ2-3, with D perhaps matching TRBD1 (6 bases). The CDR3 contains 13 residues. Looked up from germline, CDR1 is LGHNA and CDR2 is YNFKEQ. The V and J ends lost 4 bases and 4 bases respectively, with 9 bases between them. The CDR3 DNA sequence: TGTGCCAGCAGCCCCCCAGGGGCAGATACGCAGTATTTT. This gives the protein CASSPPGADTQYF.

The V gene is TRBV6-5, the J gene TRBJ1-2, with unresolved D. Germline-derived CDR1 and CDR2 are MNHEY and SVGAGI. CDR3 length: 17 residues. V was shortened by 0 bases and J by 1 base, with 15 bases between the two germline ends. CDR3 in DNA: TGTGCCAGCAGTTACTCGATTCCCGCGACCGATAACTATGGCTACACCTTC. This sequence encodes CASSYSIPATDNYGYTF.

The count of this clonotype is one. This chain connects TRBV5-1 to TRBJ1-5; 7 nucleotides line up with TRBD1. Germline V CDR1 and CDR2: SGHRS, YFSETQ. The CDR3 totals 15 residues. Trimming removed 0 bases from V and 6 bases from J; junction bases left unmatched: 6. Written as DNA, the CDR3 is TGCGCCAGCAGCTTGGGACAGGGAGGAGGTCAGCCCCAGCATTTT. It is translated as CASSLGQGGGQPQHF.

On this clonotype itself: This CDR3 fails to terminate in the conserved phenylalanine or tryptophan, so it likely reflects a read error. The chain carries TRBV29-1 and TRBJ1-2, with D perhaps TRBD1 (6 bases). The CDR3 spans 14 residues. CDR1 is SQVTM and CDR2 is ANQGSEA in the germline V gene. Trimming removed 3 bases at V and 3 bases at J, with 14 bases between. CDR3 residues: CSVEFADRHYGYTL. The CDR3 DNA reads TGCAGCGTTGAGTTTGCGGACAGACACTATGGCTACACCCTC.

In this sample, this clonotype turned up once. The rearrangement links TRBV30 to TRBJ2-1; 7 bases are a match to TRBD1. The germline gives CDR1 GTSNPN, CDR2 SVGIG (reference sequence). The J segment lost 10 bases and the V segment lost 4 bases, leaving 13 bases of the junction unmatched. The CDR3 is made up of 14 amino acids. The CDR3 region has the DNA TGTGCCTGGATTCCGGGACAGAGGATTTGGGAGCAGTTCTTC. Amino acids: CAWIPGQRIWEQFF.